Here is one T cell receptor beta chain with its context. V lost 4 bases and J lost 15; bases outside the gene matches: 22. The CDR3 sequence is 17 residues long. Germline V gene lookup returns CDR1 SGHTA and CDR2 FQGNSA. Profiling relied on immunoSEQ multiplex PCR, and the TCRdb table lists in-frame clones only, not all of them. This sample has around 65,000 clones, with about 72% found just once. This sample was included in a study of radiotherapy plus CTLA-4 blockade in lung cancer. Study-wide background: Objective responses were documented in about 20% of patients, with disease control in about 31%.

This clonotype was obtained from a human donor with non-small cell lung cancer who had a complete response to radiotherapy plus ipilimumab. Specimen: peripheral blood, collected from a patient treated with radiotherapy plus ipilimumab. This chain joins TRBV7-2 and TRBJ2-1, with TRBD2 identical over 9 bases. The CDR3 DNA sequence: TGTGCCAGCAGCTCCCTGGTGCTAGCGGGGACCCTCGTGGGTGGGTTCTTC. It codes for CASSSLVLAGTLVGGFF.